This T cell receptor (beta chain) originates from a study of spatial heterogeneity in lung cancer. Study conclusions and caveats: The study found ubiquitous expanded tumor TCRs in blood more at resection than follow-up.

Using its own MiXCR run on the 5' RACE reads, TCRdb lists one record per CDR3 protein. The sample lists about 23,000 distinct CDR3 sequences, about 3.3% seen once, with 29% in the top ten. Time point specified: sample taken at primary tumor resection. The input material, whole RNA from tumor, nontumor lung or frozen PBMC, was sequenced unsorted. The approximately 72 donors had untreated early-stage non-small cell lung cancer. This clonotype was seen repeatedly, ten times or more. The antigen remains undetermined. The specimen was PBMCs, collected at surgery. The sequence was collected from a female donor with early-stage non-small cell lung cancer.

CDR3 in amino acids: CASSEDVASGADTQYF. CDR3 nucleotides: TGTGCCAGCAGCGAGGACGTAGCCTCGGGGGCAGATACGCAGTATTTT. V usage is TRBV4-2 and J usage is TRBJ2-3; D possibly corresponds to TRBD2 (6 bases). The CDR3 has 16 amino acids. Trimming shortened V by 5 bases and J by 4 bases, and 19 bases separated the two germline ends. Germline V gene lookup returns CDR1 LGHNA and CDR2 YNFKEQ.